One sample yielded the 13 T cell receptor beta chains listed below, sequenced in a study of T cell clonality in common variable immunodeficiency. The method was immunoSEQ multiplex PCR; TCRdb's version includes in-frame clones alone and lacks a portion of them. The record shows 40,000 to 60,000 clones for this sample, with no singletons present. Sequencing input: peripheral blood mononuclear cells. Receptors were obtained from a person between 18 and 70 years old in good health.

This clone appeared many times. Partial CDR3 DNA: TGCAGCGTCACAGTACCCCCTCGCAATGAG. Its protein is CSVTVPPRNE. The entire CDR3 reads CSVTVPPRNEQFF. The rearrangement uses TRBV29-1 and TRBJ2-1, with no clear D. The read terminates 3 residues ahead of where the CDR3 ends, so the germline J gene completes it. Germline CDR1 is SQVTM and CDR2 is ANQGSEA. CDR3 length: 13 amino acids. V lost 6 bases, J lost 6 bases, and 15 bases lay in between.

The sample holds many counts of this clone. From the germline J gene comes the end of the CDR3, since the read stops 3 residues before it. The genes are TRBV20-1 and TRBJ2-7, with 8 positions matching TRBD2. This CDR3 is built from 15 residues. V lost 0 bases, J lost 3 bases, and 7 bases stayed unmatched. CDR1 and CDR2 from the germline V gene are DFQATT and SNEGSKA (reference sequence). The sequenced part of the CDR3 DNA is TGCAGTGCTAGAGATAACGAGCGGGAGAACTACGAG. Protein sequence: CSARDNERENYE. The whole CDR3 protein reads CSARDNERENYEQYF.

This clone has at least ten counts. CDR3 in amino acids: CASSLRQGNGEQFF. The sequenced part of the CDR3 DNA is TGCGCCAGCAGCTTGAGGCAGGGTAATGGTGAG. This chain uses TRBV5-1 with TRBJ2-1; D might be TRBD1 (5 bases). The read finishes 3 residues shy of the CDR3 end, and the germline J gene is used to complete it. V lost 1 base to trimming and J lost 9 bases, with 14 bases between them. The germline CDR1 and CDR2 sequences are SGHRS and YFSETQ. The CDR3 spans 14 residues.

The sample holds many counts of this clone. The sequence runs out 3 residues before the end of the CDR3; the remainder is reconstructed from the germline J gene. The chain carries TRBV6-2 or TRBV6-3 and TRBJ2-2, with 7 positions matching TRBD1. Germline V gene sequence: CDR1 MNHEY, CDR2 SVGEGT. CDR3 size: 15 residues. V dropped 2 bases and J dropped 2; count of bases not matched to a gene: 2. The covered CDR3 bases are TGTGCCAGCAGTTACCGACAGGGTAACACCGGGGAG. Translating gives CASSYRQGNTGE. The complete CDR3 protein is CASSYRQGNTGELFF.

In its sample, this clone was seen many times. The read comes to an end 3 residues before the CDR3 does, leaving the germline J gene to fill in the end. This chain joins TRBV13 and TRBJ1-4, with D possibly matching TRBD1 (6 bases). Trimming took 5 bases from V and 4 from J, leaving 17 bases between them. CDR1 and CDR2 (germline): PRHDT, FYEKMQ (reference sequence). The CDR3 extends over 16 amino acids. Partial CDR3 DNA: TGTGCCAGCAGCCCATCGCCAGGGGCGAGTAATGAAAAA. Protein sequence: CASSPSPGASNEK. The entire CDR3 protein reads CASSPSPGASNEKLFF.

This clone was observed at least ten times. The read terminates 3 residues ahead of where the CDR3 ends, so the germline J gene completes it. The rearrangement links TRBV7-9 to TRBJ2-7; TRBD2 might be the D (6 bases). Trimming stripped 1 base from V and 6 bases from J, with 16 bases between. Germline V gene data show CDR1 as SEHNR and CDR2 as FQNEAQ (reference sequence). This CDR3 has 15 residues. CDR3 DNA, as far as it was read: TGTGCCAGCAGCTTAGAGGACTATTCACCAAGCGAG. This encodes CASSLEDYSPSE. The full CDR3 is CASSLEDYSPSEQYF.

In its sample, this clone was seen many times. The read terminates 3 residues ahead of where the CDR3 ends, so the germline J gene completes it. The chain is built from TRBV20-1 and TRBJ2-1, with D tentatively TRBD1 or TRBD2 (6 bases each). CDR3 length: 14 amino acids. The V end was cut by 6 bases, the J end by 9 bases, with 21 bases between. The germline CDR1 and CDR2 sequences are DFQATT and SNEGSKA (reference sequence). The CDR3 DNA, read in part, is TGCAGTGCGGAGGGCCGGGACACGATCATTGAG. It is translated as CSAEGRDTIIE. The full-length CDR3 reads as CSAEGRDTIIEQFF.

This clone was seen repeatedly, ten times or more. The sequenced fragment ends 3 residues before the CDR3 boundary, so the rest is inferred from the germline J gene. The chain recombines TRBV23-1 with TRBJ1-1; D unclear. TRBV23-1 is classed as an ORF, of uncertain function. The CDR3 contains 13 residues. Trimming pared 8 bases from V and 4 bases from J, leaving 14 bases between. The DNA read from the CDR3 is TGCGCCAGCCCGCGTAGGGTAAGCACTGAA. It yields the protein CASPRRVSTE. The CDR3 in its entirety is CASPRRVSTEAFF.

This clone has at least ten counts. The sequenced fragment ends 3 residues before the CDR3 boundary, so the rest is inferred from the germline J gene. The V and J genes are TRBV6-2 or TRBV6-3 and TRBJ2-1, with TRBD2 as a possible D gene (5 bases). Per the germline V gene, CDR1 is MNHEY and CDR2 is SVGEGT. The CDR3 sequence is 15 residues long. Trimming took off 2 bases at V and 2 bases at J, with 10 bases between the two ends. Partial CDR3 DNA: TGTGCCAGCAGTTACACCCTCGGGGCCTACAATGAG. Translated: CASSYTLGAYNE. The entire CDR3 sequence reads CASSYTLGAYNEQFF.

Details on this clone: The observed sequence ends 3 residues before the CDR3 terminus, with the missing tail filled in from the germline J gene. The rearrangement links TRBV7-9 to TRBJ2-3, with D maybe TRBD2 (6 bases). The V end was cut by 11 bases, the J end by 1 base, with 13 bases between. The CDR3 totals 13 residues. Germline lookup yields CDR1 SEHNR and CDR2 FQNEAQ (reference sequence). The CDR3 protein is CAASDPGTDTQYF. The sequenced CDR3 bases are TGTGCCGCTAGCGACCCGGGCACAGATACG.

This clone was recorded many times. The missing CDR3 end, 3 residues past where the read stops, is filled in from the germline J gene. The chain combines TRBV5-1 with TRBJ1-2; maybe TRBD1 (6 bases). Germline CDR1 and CDR2: SGHRS and YFSETQ. CDR3 size: 16 residues. Trimming took 0 bases from V and 2 from J, leaving 14 bases between them. The CDR3 bases that were read are TGCGCCAGCAGCTTGGCCGGAGGGAGGGGGAACTATGGC. Its translation is CASSLAGGRGNYG. The entire CDR3 protein reads CASSLAGGRGNYGYTF.

This clone has just a few counts. The read stops 3 residues short of the end of the CDR3; the missing end is completed from the germline J gene. The chain couples TRBV30 to TRBJ2-4, with 10 bases that match TRBD1. Per germline, CDR1 GTSNPN and CDR2 SVGIG (reference sequence). This CDR3 region has 13 residues. The DNA read from the CDR3 is TGTGCCTGGCGAGACAGGGGGCGCGGTGGT. It codes for CAWRDRGRGG. The whole CDR3 sequence is CAWRDRGRGGQYF.

This clone occurred many times. The sequenced fragment ends 3 residues before the CDR3 boundary, so the rest is inferred from the germline J gene. The V gene is TRBV18, the J gene TRBJ2-6; 7 nucleotides line up with TRBD1. This CDR3 spans 20 amino acids. V was pared by 6 bases and J by 1 base, with 18 bases of the junction left unmatched. Germline V gene lookup returns CDR1 KGHSH and CDR2 LQKENI. The part of the CDR3 DNA that was read is TGTGCCAGCTCGGGGTCCCGAGGGGGCAGGGGAAAATCTGGGGCCAACGTC. Translation: CASSGSRGGRGKSGANV. The entire CDR3 sequence reads CASSGSRGGRGKSGANVLTF.